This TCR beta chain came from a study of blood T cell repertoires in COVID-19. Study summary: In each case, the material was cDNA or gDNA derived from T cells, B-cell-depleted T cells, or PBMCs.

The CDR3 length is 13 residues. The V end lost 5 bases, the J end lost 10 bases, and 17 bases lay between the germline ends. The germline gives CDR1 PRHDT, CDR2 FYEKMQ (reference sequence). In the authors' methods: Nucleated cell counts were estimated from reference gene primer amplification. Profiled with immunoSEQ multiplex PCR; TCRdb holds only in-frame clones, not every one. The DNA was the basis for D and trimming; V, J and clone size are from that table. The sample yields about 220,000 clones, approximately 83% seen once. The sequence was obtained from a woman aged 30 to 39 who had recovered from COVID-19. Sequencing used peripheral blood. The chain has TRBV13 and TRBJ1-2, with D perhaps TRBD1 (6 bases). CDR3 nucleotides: TGTGCCAGCAGCGAAGACAGGAACCTCGACTACACCTTC. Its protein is CASSEDRNLDYTF.